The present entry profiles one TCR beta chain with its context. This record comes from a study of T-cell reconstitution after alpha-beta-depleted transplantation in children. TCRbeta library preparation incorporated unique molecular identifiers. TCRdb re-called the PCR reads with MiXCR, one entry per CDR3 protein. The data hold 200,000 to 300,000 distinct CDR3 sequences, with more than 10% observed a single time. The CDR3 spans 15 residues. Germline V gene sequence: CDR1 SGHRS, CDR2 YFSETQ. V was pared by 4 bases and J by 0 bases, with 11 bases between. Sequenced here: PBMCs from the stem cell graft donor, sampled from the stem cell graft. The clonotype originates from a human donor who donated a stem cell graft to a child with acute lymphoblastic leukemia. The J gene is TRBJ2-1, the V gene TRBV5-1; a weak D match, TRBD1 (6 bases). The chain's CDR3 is CASSPGTISYNEQFF. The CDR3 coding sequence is TGCGCCAGCAGCCCGGGGACAATCTCCTACAATGAGCAGTTCTTC.